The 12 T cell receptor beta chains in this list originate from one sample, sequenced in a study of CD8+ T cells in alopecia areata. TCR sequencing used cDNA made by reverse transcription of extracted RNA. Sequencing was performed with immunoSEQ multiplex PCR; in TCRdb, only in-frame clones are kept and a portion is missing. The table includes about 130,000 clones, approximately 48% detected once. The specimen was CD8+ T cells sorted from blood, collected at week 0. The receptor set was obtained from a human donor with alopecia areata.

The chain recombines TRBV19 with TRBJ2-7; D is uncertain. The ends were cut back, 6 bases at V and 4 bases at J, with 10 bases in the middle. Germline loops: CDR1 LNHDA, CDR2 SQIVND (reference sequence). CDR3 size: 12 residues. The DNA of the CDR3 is TGTGCCAGTAGCAATGACGGTTACGAGCAGTACTTC. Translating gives CASSNDGYEQYF.

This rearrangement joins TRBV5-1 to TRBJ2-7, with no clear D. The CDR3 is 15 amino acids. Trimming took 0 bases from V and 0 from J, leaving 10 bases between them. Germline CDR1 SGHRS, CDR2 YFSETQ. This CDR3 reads CASSLDLGNSYEQYF. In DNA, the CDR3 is TGCGCCAGCAGCTTGGATCTGGGGAACTCCTACGAGCAGTACTTC.

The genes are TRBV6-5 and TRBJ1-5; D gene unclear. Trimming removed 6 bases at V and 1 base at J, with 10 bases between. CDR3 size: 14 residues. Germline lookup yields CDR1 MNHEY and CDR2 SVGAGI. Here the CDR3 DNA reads TGTGCCAGCAGCTATTTGGGGAGCAATCAGCCCCAGCATTTT. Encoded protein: CASSYLGSNQPQHF.

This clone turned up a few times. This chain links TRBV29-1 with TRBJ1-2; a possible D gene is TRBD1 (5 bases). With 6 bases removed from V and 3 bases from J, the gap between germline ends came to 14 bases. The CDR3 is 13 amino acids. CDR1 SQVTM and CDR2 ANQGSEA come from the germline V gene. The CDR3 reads CSVDLWGDYGYTF. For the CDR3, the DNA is TGCAGCGTCGACCTCTGGGGGGACTATGGCTACACCTTC.

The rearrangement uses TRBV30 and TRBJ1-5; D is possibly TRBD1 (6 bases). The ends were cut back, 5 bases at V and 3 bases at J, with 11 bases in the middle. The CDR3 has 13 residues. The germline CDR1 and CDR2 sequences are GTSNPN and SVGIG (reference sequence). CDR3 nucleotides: TGTGCCTGGCGAAGGGGGGACAATCAGCCCCAGCATTTT. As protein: CAWRRGDNQPQHF.

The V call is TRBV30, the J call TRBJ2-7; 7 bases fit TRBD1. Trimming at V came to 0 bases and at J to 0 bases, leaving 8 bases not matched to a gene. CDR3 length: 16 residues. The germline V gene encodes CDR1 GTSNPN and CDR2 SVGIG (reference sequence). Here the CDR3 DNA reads TGTGCCTGGAGTGTACAGGGCAGGGGGTCCTCCTACGAGCAGTACTTC. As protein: CAWSVQGRGSSYEQYF.

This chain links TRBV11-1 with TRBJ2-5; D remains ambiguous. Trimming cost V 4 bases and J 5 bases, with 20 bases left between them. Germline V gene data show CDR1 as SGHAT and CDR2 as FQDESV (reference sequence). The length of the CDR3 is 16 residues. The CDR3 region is CASSSTPDGLGETQYF. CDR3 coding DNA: TGTGCCAGCAGCTCCACCCCGGATGGGCTAGGGGAGACCCAGTACTTC.

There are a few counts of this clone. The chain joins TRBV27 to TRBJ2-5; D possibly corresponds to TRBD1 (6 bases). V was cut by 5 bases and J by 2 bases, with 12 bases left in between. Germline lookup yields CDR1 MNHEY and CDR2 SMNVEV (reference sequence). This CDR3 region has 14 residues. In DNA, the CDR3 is TGTGCCAGCAGTACAGGGACGCGGCAAGAGACCCAGTACTTC. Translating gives CASSTGTRQETQYF.

CDR3 bases: TGTGCCAGCAGCTCGGGGGCCCCCGGGGAGCTGTTTTTT. This sequence encodes CASSSGAPGELFF. J is TRBJ2-2 and V is TRBV7-3; possibly TRBD1 or TRBD2 for D (6 bases each). V lost 4 bases to trimming and J lost 6 bases, with 9 bases between them. This CDR3 region has 13 residues. Per the germline V gene, CDR1 is SGHTA and CDR2 is FQGTGA.

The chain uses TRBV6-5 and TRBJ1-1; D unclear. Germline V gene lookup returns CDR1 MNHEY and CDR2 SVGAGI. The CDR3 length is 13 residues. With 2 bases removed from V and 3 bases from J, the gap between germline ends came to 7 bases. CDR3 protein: CASSYGRYTEAFF. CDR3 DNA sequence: TGTGCCAGCAGTTACGGACGATACACTGAAGCTTTCTTT.

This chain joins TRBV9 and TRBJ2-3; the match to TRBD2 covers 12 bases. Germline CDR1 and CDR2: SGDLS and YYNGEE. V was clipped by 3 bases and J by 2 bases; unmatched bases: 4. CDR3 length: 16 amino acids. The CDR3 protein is CASSGGTSGYTDTQYF. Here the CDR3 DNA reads TGTGCCAGCAGCGGCGGGACTAGCGGGTACACAGATACGCAGTATTTT.

CDR3 nucleotides: TGCGCCAGCAGCCAAGGGTCCATGGAGCAGTTCTTC. Translation: CASSQGSMEQFF. The V and J genes are TRBV4-1 and TRBJ2-1; D is unresolved. Germline V gives CDR1 MGHRA, CDR2 YSYEKL. V lost 1 base and J lost 10, with 8 bases in between. This CDR3 spans 12 amino acids.